One and the same sample provided the 10 T cell receptor beta chains below, sequenced in a study of regulatory T cells in long-lasting Graves disease. Time point: newly diagnosed GD, antithyroid drugs for less than 3 months. RNA isolated from PBMCs was used to make the TCR library. Sequencing libraries for TCR beta were prepared with iRepertoire HTBI primers and Arm-PCR of CDR3 regions. Each CDR3 protein gets one entry after TCRdb re-called the multiplex PCR reads with MiXCR. This table has some 460,000 distinct CDR3 sequences, roughly 17% appearing once. This same sample was also taken into another study, of T cells in Graves' hyperthyroidism and ophthalmopathy.

Here the sequenced sample was peripheral blood mononuclear cells (PBMCs), taken at new diagnosis, from a patient treated with antithyroid drugs. These receptor sequences come from a middle-aged man with Graves disease.

This chain uses TRBV28 with TRBJ2-7, with a possible D match to TRBD1 (6 bases). V shed 6 bases and J shed 5 bases, with 14 bases lying between them. CDR1 is MDHEN and CDR2 is SYDVKM in the germline V gene. There are 13 residues in the CDR3. CDR3 coding DNA: TGTGCCAGCAGGACACAGGGAGTCCACGAGCAGTACTTC. Translation gives CASRTQGVHEQYF.

This clonotype was recorded at least ten times. V and J are TRBV3-1 and TRBJ1-2; D is unclear. Looked up from germline, CDR1 is LGHDT and CDR2 is YNNKEL (reference sequence). The CDR3 has 16 amino acids. Trimming took 1 base from V and 4 from J, leaving 16 bases between them. CDR3 in amino acids: CASSQVLSGVGYGYTF. The CDR3 DNA sequence: TGTGCCAGCAGCCAAGTTTTGTCCGGGGTTGGCTATGGCTACACCTTC.

This clonotype was picked up one time. A read error is possible here, since a much larger clone lies one base away. The CDR3 end shows no conserved phenylalanine or tryptophan, and so a read error is likely. The J gene is TRBJ2-7, the V gene TRBV20-1; 10 bases line up with TRBD2. Germline V gene data show CDR1 as DFQATT and CDR2 as SNEGSKA (reference sequence). V lost 2 bases to trimming and J lost 0 bases; unmatched junction nucleotides: 4. This CDR3 is 15 amino acids long. CDR3 sequence: CSARTPSGSSYEQYS. For the CDR3, the DNA is TGCAGTGCTAGAACTCCTAGCGGGAGCTCCTACGAGCAGTACTCC.

The genes are TRBV7-9 and TRBJ1-5, with 7 bases that match TRBD1. The ends lost 8 bases at V and 6 bases at J; junction bases unmatched: 7. From germline, CDR1 is SEHNR and CDR2 FQNEAQ (reference sequence). The CDR3 runs 13 residues. The chain's CDR3 is CASSVGGPQPQHF. For the CDR3, the DNA is TGTGCCAGCTCGGTAGGGGGCCCTCAGCCCCAGCATTTT.

This clonotype appeared many times. The chain recombines TRBV15 with TRBJ2-1; D unresolved. This CDR3 spans 16 amino acids. V lost 0 bases to trimming and J lost 6 bases, with 15 bases between them. Germline CDR1 reads LNHNV; CDR2 reads YYDKDF (reference sequence). CDR3 nucleotide sequence: TGTGCCACCAGCAGAGAGCCGCGGTCTTGGCTCAATGAGCAGTTCTTC. Translated, it gives CATSREPRSWLNEQFF.

This clonotype was seen many times. The rearrangement links TRBV2 to TRBJ2-1, with a weak D call TRBD1 (6 bases). V shed 5 bases and J shed 11 bases, with 16 bases lying between them. Germline assignment: CDR1 SNHLY and CDR2 FYNNEI. The CDR3 has 13 amino acids. The CDR3 spells CASSSPGTTKQFF. The DNA for the CDR3 is TGTGCCAGCAGTAGCCCCGGGACAACCAAGCAGTTCTTC.

The rearrangement uses TRBV19 and TRBJ1-1; no definite D call. The CDR3 has 13 amino acids. V was clipped by 4 bases and J by 1 base, with 7 bases between them. Germline loops: CDR1 LNHDA, CDR2 SQIVND (reference sequence). In nucleotides, the CDR3 is TGTGCCAGTAGTAACAGCCCGAACACTGAAGCTTTCTTT. It codes for CASSNSPNTEAFF. The complete variable domain, with remaining parts taken from reference TRBV19 and TRBJ1-1, reads DGGITQSPKYLFRKEGQNVTLSCEQNLNHDAMYWYRQDPGQGLRLIYYSQIVNDFQKGDIAEGYSVSREKKESFPLTVTSAQKNPTAFYLCASSNSPNTEAFFGQGTRLTVV.

The chain carries TRBV6-1 and TRBJ2-2; possibly TRBD2 for D (5 bases). CDR1 is MNHNS and CDR2 is SASEGT in the germline V gene. This CDR3 contains 15 residues. Trimming cost V 7 bases and J 0 bases, with 12 bases left between them. DNA of the CDR3: TGTGCCAGCAAGTGGGTGGGAGCGAACACCGGGGAGCTGTTTTTT. This encodes CASKWVGANTGELFF.

This clonotype was found a few times. The V call is TRBV30, the J call TRBJ2-1; D is undetermined. There are 13 residues in the CDR3. Germline V gives CDR1 GTSNPN, CDR2 SVGIG (reference sequence). V lost 2 bases and J 7 bases, leaving 12 bases between the germline ends. The DNA of the CDR3 is TGTGCCTGGAGTAAAACACTACTGAATGAGCAGTTCTTC. Translated, it gives CAWSKTLLNEQFF.

This clonotype was counted ten times or more. V and J are TRBV12-3 or TRBV12-4 and TRBJ2-7; no definite D call. V lost 6 bases to trimming and J lost 0 bases, with 12 bases between them. The CDR3 sequence is 14 residues long. The CDR3 nucleotides are TGTGCCAGCAGCATAGAGGCGAGCTCCTACGAGCAGTACTTC. Its protein product is CASSIEASSYEQYF.